This T cell receptor beta chain was found in a study of blood T cell repertoires in COVID-19. Study-level background: PBMCs, B-cell-depleted T cells, or T cells were the source of the cDNA or gDNA that made up the material.

The CDR3 extends over 15 amino acids. Germline CDR1 LGHDT, CDR2 YNNKEL (reference sequence). The V gene end was trimmed by 6 bases and the J gene end by 2 bases; junction bases not matched to a gene: 8. The table came from immunoSEQ multiplex PCR; TCRdb's copy has only in-frame clones and leaves some out. The sample lists approximately 75,000 clones; around 83% were seen once. The sample was peripheral blood. This chain links TRBV3-1 (or the pseudogene TRBV3-2) with TRBJ2-3, with 7 bases lining up with TRBD1. This receptor was obtained from a woman over 75 with acute or convalescent COVID-19. Written as DNA, the CDR3 is TGTGCCAGCAGACGACAGGGAGTGTTCACAGATACGCAGTATTTT. This translates into CASRRQGVFTDTQYF.